This TCR beta chain derives from a study of blood T cell repertoires in COVID-19 (dated by TCRdb to 2018 to 2020). Some background on the complete study: Samples covering the acute and convalescent phases of COVID-19 were provided by collaborators in the United States, Italy and Spain. The samples were drawn from two sources: the first 160 participants of the ongoing ImmuneRACE study, and about 1,300 subjects contributed by 6 global collaborators. The repertoires were released in a freely available public database intended as a resource for research on the immune response to SARS-CoV-2. Sample metadata almost always included a de-identified subject ID, COVID-19 status, age in years and sex. The material from the prospective study consisted of cDNA or gDNA derived from T cells, B-cell-depleted T cells, or PBMCs. The dataset comprised deeply sampled blood TCRbeta repertoires from subjects exposed to, actively infected with, or recovered from COVID-19. Where HLA class I and class II types were available, the types were taken from metadata supplied by the sample provider, not from assay-based typing.

Points on this clone: Its antigen target is currently unknown. There are no base qualities to consult, and no much larger clone falls within one base.

Taken from cysteine to phenylalanine, the CDR3 has 17 residues. Left in the record is the CDR3 DNA by itself, 51 bases read in frame from the first base. Taken from the germline V gene (reference sequence), the CDR1 and CDR2 loops are SEHNR and FQNEAQ. After removal of 5 bases from V and 1 base from J, the junction retains 9 bases not matched to a gene. Whole blood was collected in K2EDTA tubes by collaborating institutions according to the institutions' own protocols. For TCRbeta analysis, collaborators shipped samples as frozen whole blood, isolated PBMCs, or DNA extracted from either of those sample types. Findings and caveats that apply to the study as a whole: The quantity of clinical and demographic metadata differed by source and by participant and was supplied without curation.

TCRbeta CDR3 regions were amplified from genomic DNA using the immunoSEQ Assay, a bias-controlled multiplex PCR. In the source study's methods: Nucleated cell counts per sample were estimated from amplification of reference gene primers within the assay. Sequence reads were collapsed and filtered to measure the absolute abundance of every unique TCRbeta CDR3 rearrangement. Productive Simpson clonality was computed per sample as the square root of Simpson's diversity index over productive rearrangements. The table comes from immuneACCESS by way of TCRdb, which keeps in-frame sequences with V and J called. Part of the clones is missing from these tables; in studies checked, under half for an unresolved V gene and the rest for unknown reasons. That table gives V, J and clone size, and the DNA gave D and trimming. For this sample the table gives 85,000 to 90,000 clones, of which about 82% were detected only once. Jointly, the top ten make up roughly 25% of the sample.

Sequencing used peripheral blood. The receptor comes from a human donor in a cohort sampled during active COVID-19. The chain couples TRBV7-9 to TRBJ1-3, with 9 bases in between that match TRBD1. The nucleotide sequence is given as TGTGCCAGCAGCCCGCATCCAGGGACAGGGTCTGGAAACACCATATATTTT. Its protein reads: CASSPHPGTGSGNTIYF. With all but the CDR3 taken from the reference TRBV7-9 and TRBJ1-3 genes, the full variable domain is: DTGVSQNPRHKITKRGQNVTFRCDPISEHNRLYWYRQTLGQGPEFLTYFQNEAQLEKSRLLSDRFSAERPKGSFSTLEIQRTEQGDSAMYLCASSPHPGTGSGNTIYFGEGSWLTVV.